The present entry profiles one T cell receptor beta chain with its context. This specimen comes from a study of control samples from healthy donors and cancer patients. CDR3 length: 15 residues. V was trimmed by 2 bases and J by 4 bases, leaving 14 bases between them. Germline V lookup: CDR1 MNHEY, CDR2 SMNVEV (reference sequence). The table came from immunoSEQ multiplex PCR; TCRdb's copy has only in-frame clones and leaves some out. The sample has 25,000 to 35,000 clones; around 91% are singletons. The rearrangement uses TRBV27 and TRBJ1-2; maybe TRBD1 (5 bases). The receptor's source is a man aged 50 or older with lung cancer. Source material: PBMCs. In DNA form, the CDR3 reads TGTGCCAGCAGTTTAGGGGCAGGGCCTTTCTATGGCTACACCTTC. This sequence encodes CASSLGAGPFYGYTF.